The 6 T cell receptor beta chains below were found in one sample sequenced in a study of OX40 agonist ivuxolimab in advanced cancers. Libraries were prepared by immunoSEQ multiplex PCR; TCRdb keeps only in-frame clonotypes and omits some of them. The sample shows approximately 90,000 clones, around 88% of them seen only once. The input for sequencing was CD4+ or CD8+ T cells sorted from blood, taken in a trial of the OX40 agonist ivuxolimab. These receptors originate from an adult with an advanced solid tumor such as melanoma, head and neck, liver or kidney cancer.

The chain couples TRBV7-2 to TRBJ2-7; D is unresolved. The CDR3 extends over 13 amino acids. From germline, CDR1 is SGHTA and CDR2 FQGNSA. The ends were cut back, 1 base at V and 2 bases at J, with 6 bases in the middle. CDR3 protein: CASSLVGTYEQYF. In DNA, the CDR3 is TGTGCCAGCAGCTTAGTAGGGACCTACGAGCAGTACTTC.

This chain connects TRBV19 to TRBJ2-1, with D unresolved. Per the germline V gene, CDR1 is LNHDA and CDR2 is SQIVND (reference sequence). There are 16 residues in the CDR3. The germline V and J ends were trimmed by 2 bases and 4 bases, with 15 bases remaining between them. CDR3: CASSIFLGSQYNEQFF. CDR3 nucleotides: TGTGCCAGTAGTATATTCCTGGGTAGCCAATACAATGAGCAGTTCTTC.

This rearrangement joins TRBV6-6 to TRBJ1-3, with D unclear. The CDR3 runs 15 residues. The V gene lost 0 bases and the J gene lost 0 bases, with 6 bases spanning the gap. The germline CDR1 and CDR2 sequences are MNHNY and SVGAGI (reference sequence). The CDR3 DNA sequence: TGTGCCAGCAGTTACTCCCGTAGCTCTGGAAACACCATATATTTT. Encoded protein: CASSYSRSSGNTIYF.

On this clone itself: One junction end does not reproduce the germline sequence, and a read error may be involved. V gene TRBV7-7 combines with J gene TRBJ2-3; D is ambiguous. The germline CDR1 and CDR2 sequences are SSHAT and FNYEAQ (reference sequence). CDR3 length: 13 amino acids. In nucleotides, the CDR3 is TGTGCTAGCAGCTTAGCCCTCTGGGATACGCAGTATTTT. Encoded protein: CASSLALWDTQYF.

V is TRBV27 and J is TRBJ2-5; D is unclear. The germline gives CDR1 MNHEY, CDR2 SMNVEV (reference sequence). The V end was cut by 3 bases, the J end by 5 bases, with 19 bases between. There are 16 residues in the CDR3. The CDR3 protein is CASSFNLRSGRETQYF. In DNA, the CDR3 is TGTGCCAGCAGTTTCAACCTACGATCGGGTCGGGAGACCCAGTACTTC.

The chain recombines TRBV15 with TRBJ2-3, with 10 bases lining up with TRBD1. This CDR3 is 16 amino acids long. The ends lost 4 bases at V and 6 bases at J; junction bases unmatched: 10. Germline V gives CDR1 LNHNV, CDR2 YYDKDF (reference sequence). The CDR3 protein is CATSKDQRTGGDTQYF. CDR3 nucleotide sequence: TGTGCCACCAGCAAAGATCAAAGGACAGGGGGGGATACGCAGTATTTT.